The next 27 T cell receptor beta chains were all read from a single sample in a study of blood T cell repertoires in COVID-19. Here immunoSEQ multiplex PCR was the method, and the copy in TCRdb shows in-frame clones only, minus some. The sample has about 230,000 clones, 85% to 90% seen once. Sequences were obtained from peripheral blood. These receptors all come from a man aged 50 to 59 with COVID-19, enrolled during active disease.

V gene TRBV7-8 combines with J gene TRBJ2-2; 7 nucleotides line up with TRBD1. V lost 4 bases and J lost 0; bases outside the gene matches: 8. Germline V gene sequence: CDR1 SGHVS, CDR2 FQNEAQ. The CDR3 length is 17 residues. CDR3 nucleotide sequence: TGTGCCAGCAGCTCGATCCGGGACAGCGCGAACACCGGGGAGCTGTTTTTT. It translates to CASSSIRDSANTGELFF.

The chain uses TRBV27 and TRBJ2-7, with TRBD2 matching over 8 bases. The CDR3 consists of 14 residues. V was pared by 3 bases and J by 4 bases, with 5 bases of the junction left unmatched. The germline gives CDR1 MNHEY, CDR2 SMNVEV (reference sequence). The CDR3: CASSLTGGPYEQYF. CDR3 DNA: TGTGCCAGCAGTTTGACGGGAGGGCCTTACGAGCAGTACTTC.

The genes are TRBV19 and TRBJ2-4; possibly TRBD2 for D (5 bases). V was pared by 7 bases and J by 6 bases, with 13 bases between. The CDR3 runs 13 residues. Germline values: CDR1 LNHDA, CDR2 SQIVND (reference sequence). CDR3 bases: TGTGCCAGTAAACGGGAATCTGGAAACATTCAGTACTTC. This encodes CASKRESGNIQYF.

The V gene is TRBV24-1, the J gene TRBJ2-7, with 8 nucleotides matching TRBD2. Germline assignment: CDR1 KGHDR and CDR2 SFDVKD. Trimming at V came to 5 bases and at J to 4 bases, leaving 18 bases not matched to a gene. This CDR3 comprises 18 residues. The CDR3 nucleotides are TGTGCCACCAGTGTCCTGGAATCTTCGGGAGGGCCGGGATACGAGCAGTACTTC. Amino acids: CATSVLESSGGPGYEQYF.

The CDR3 bases are TGTGCCAGCAGTCTACCCCAAATTTCCCTAAACTATGGCTACACCTTC. Its translation is CASSLPQISLNYGYTF. This rearrangement joins TRBV28 to TRBJ1-2; D remains ambiguous. CDR3 length equals 16 residues. Germline V lookup: CDR1 MDHEN, CDR2 SYDVKM. The ends were cut back, 5 bases at V and 2 bases at J, with 18 bases in the middle.

The CDR3, as DNA: TGTGCCAGCAGTTACGACGGCAGGGGGTTTTACAATCAGCCCCAGCATTTT. Its translation: CASSYDGRGFYNQPQHF. The V gene is TRBV6-2 or TRBV6-3, the J gene TRBJ1-5, with 7 bases identical to TRBD1. CDR1 and CDR2 from the germline V gene are MNHEY and SVGEGT. The CDR3 runs 17 residues. The V segment lost 2 bases and the J segment 3 bases; nucleotides outside the gene matches: 10.

This clone came up a few times. This chain's CDR3 is CATSGQGKNQPQHF. The CDR3 region has the DNA TGTGCCACCTCAGGACAGGGGAAAAATCAGCCCCAGCATTTT. The J gene is TRBJ1-5, the V gene TRBV15; 9 positions agree with TRBD1. Trimming removed 8 bases from V and 4 bases from J; junction bases left unmatched: 6. Germline CDR1 is LNHNV and CDR2 is YYDKDF (reference sequence). The CDR3 contains 14 residues. Drawing the rest from reference TRBV15 and TRBJ1-5, the complete variable domain is DAMVIQNPRYQVTQFGKPVTLSCSQTLNHNVMYWYQQKSSQAPKLLFHYYDKDFNNEADTPDNFQSRRPNTSFCFLDIRSPGLGDTAMYLCATSGQGKNQPQHFGDGTRLSIL.

The genes are TRBV7-2 and TRBJ1-2, with D perhaps TRBD1 (6 bases). Trimming took off 2 bases at V and 6 bases at J, with 19 bases between the two ends. Germline CDR1 SGHTA, CDR2 FQGNSA. CDR3 length: 16 residues. The CDR3 region is CASSLSGVPGSDGYTF. The CDR3 nucleotides read TGTGCCAGCAGCTTATCAGGGGTTCCAGGGTCCGATGGCTACACCTTC.

This chain links TRBV27 with TRBJ2-3; D not certain. V lost 5 bases and J 7 bases, leaving 16 bases between the germline ends. In germline, CDR1 is MNHEY, CDR2 SMNVEV (reference sequence). The CDR3 has 14 amino acids. The CDR3 loop is CASSPPASRNTQYF. CDR3 DNA sequence: TGTGCCAGCAGTCCCCCCGCTTCGAGAAATACGCAGTATTTT.

The chain is built from TRBV10-3 and TRBJ2-7; 13 nucleotides line up with TRBD2. V lost 3 bases, J lost 7 bases, and 9 bases stayed unmatched. Germline V gives CDR1 ENHRY, CDR2 SYGVKD. The CDR3 contains 16 residues. The CDR3 DNA sequence: TGTGCCATCAGTGACCCCGGACTAGCGGGAGCTCGGGAGCAGTACTTC. It codes for CAISDPGLAGAREQYF.

This clone is a singleton in its sample. V usage is TRBV28 and J usage is TRBJ1-5; 9 bases fit TRBD1. This CDR3 comprises 14 residues. Germline-derived CDR1 and CDR2 are MDHEN and SYDVKM. The trim removed 5 bases at V and 7 bases at J, leaving 6 bases unmatched. The CDR3 DNA sequence: TGTGCCAGCAGTGCGGACAGGGGCGGACAGCCCCAGCATTTT. It is translated as CASSADRGGQPQHF.

This chain joins TRBV11-3 and TRBJ2-5; 10 bases line up with TRBD1. The J segment lost 3 bases and the V segment lost 0 bases, leaving 1 base of the junction unmatched. Looked up from germline, CDR1 is SGHNT and CDR2 is YENEEA. There are 15 residues in the CDR3. Written as DNA, the CDR3 is TGTGCCAGCAGCTTAGAGGGACAGGGGAAAGAGACCCAGTACTTC. The encoded protein is CASSLEGQGKETQYF.

The chain couples TRBV5-4 to TRBJ2-7, with 9 bases fitting TRBD2. The CDR3 loop spans 15 amino acids. The germline V gene has CDR1 SGHNT and CDR2 YYREEE (reference sequence). V shed 4 bases and J 8 bases; nucleotides not matched to a gene: 13. The CDR3 loop reads CASSPDSGGLEQQYF. As DNA, the CDR3 is TGTGCCAGCAGCCCGGACAGCGGGGGGTTGGAGCAGCAGTACTTC. Based on the CDR3 plus reference TRBV5-4 and TRBJ2-7, the full variable domain is ETGVTQSPTHLIKTRGQQVTLRCSSQSGHNTVSWYQQALGQGPQFIFQYYREEENGRGNFPPRFSGLQFPNYSSELNVNALELDDSALYLCASSPDSGGLEQQYFGPGTRLTVT.

This sequence joins TRBV5-1 and TRBJ2-2; TRBD1 agrees at 8 bases. Germline CDR1 SGHRS, CDR2 YFSETQ. After removal of 0 bases from V and 3 bases from J, the junction contained 7 bases not matched to a gene. The CDR3 totals 17 residues. The CDR3: CASSLGTGTPDTGELFF. DNA for the CDR3: TGCGCCAGCAGCTTGGGGACAGGGACTCCAGACACCGGGGAGCTGTTTTTT.

CDR3 loop: CASSLSIDRVYGYTF. CDR3 coding DNA: TGTGCCAGCAGCCTCTCCATAGACAGGGTGTATGGCTACACCTTC. This chain links TRBV7-9 with TRBJ1-2; 7 bases align to TRBD1. The CDR3 totals 15 residues. Germline values: CDR1 SEHNR, CDR2 FQNEAQ (reference sequence). Trimming removed 5 bases from V and 5 bases from J; junction bases left unmatched: 11.

V usage is TRBV29-1 and J usage is TRBJ2-2; possible D gene TRBD1, 5 bases. The CDR3 spans 15 residues. The V end lost 1 base, the J end lost 5 bases, and 14 bases lay between the germline ends. Germline CDR1 SQVTM, CDR2 ANQGSEA. The CDR3 is CSVEGVVSGTGELFF. As DNA, the CDR3 is TGCAGCGTTGAAGGGGTCGTCTCAGGGACCGGGGAGCTGTTTTTT.

This clone was seen a single time. The junction shows a germline mismatch at one end, possibly a read error. The chain carries TRBV6-6 and TRBJ1-1; D not certain. The CDR3 is made up of 13 amino acids. CDR1 is MNHNY and CDR2 is SVGAGI in the germline V gene (reference sequence). Here the CDR3 DNA reads TGTGCCACCGTTCCGGGGAGGAACGCTGAAGCTTTCTTT. Amino acid sequence: CATVPGRNAEAFF.

This clone has only one observation. The J gene is TRBJ2-1, the V gene TRBV9; the match to TRBD2 covers 8 bases. Losses at the gene ends were 4 bases for V and 9 bases for J; bases not matched to a gene: 9. This CDR3 region has 14 residues. Germline V gene lookup returns CDR1 SGDLS and CDR2 YYNGEE. The CDR3 DNA follows: TGTGCCAGCAGCTTTACGGGGGGGCAAGGTGAGCAGTTCTTC. This encodes CASSFTGGQGEQFF.

This clone has a single count. V gene TRBV29-1 combines with J gene TRBJ1-1; D is undetermined. The germline gives CDR1 SQVTM, CDR2 ANQGSEA. The CDR3 is 14 residues long. With 4 bases removed from V and 0 bases from J, the gap between germline ends came to 12 bases. The CDR3 DNA is TGCAGCGTTGGAGGGATCAAAATGAACACTGAAGCTTTCTTT. Protein sequence: CSVGGIKMNTEAFF. The full variable domain, with the rest looked up from reference TRBV29-1 and TRBJ1-1, is SAVISQKPSRDICQRGTSLTIQCQVDSQVTMMFWYRQQPGQSLTLIATANQGSEATYESGFVIDKFPISRPNLTFSTLTVSNMSPEDSSIYLCSVGGIKMNTEAFFGQGTRLTVV.

The V call is TRBV28, the J call TRBJ1-2; D gene unclear. The CDR3 runs to 13 residues. Deletions cut 6 bases from V and 3 bases from J, with 11 bases between. Germline CDR1 and CDR2: MDHEN and SYDVKM. CDR3 coding DNA: TGTGCCAGCAGGGGGAGCGGCTACTATGGCTACACCTTC. Translating it yields CASRGSGYYGYTF.

The chain employs TRBV6-1 and TRBJ1-5; D gene uncertain. This CDR3 is built from 16 residues. V was clipped by 2 bases and J by 2 bases, with 13 bases between them. Germline V CDR1 and CDR2: MNHNS, SASEGT. The CDR3 coding sequence is TGTGCCAGCAGTGAACGGGGTTCGGAACGCAATCAGCCCCAGCATTTT. As protein: CASSERGSERNQPQHF.

The chain is built from TRBV29-1 and TRBJ2-2; TRBD1 matches 7 bases. CDR3 length equals 15 residues. Germline values: CDR1 SQVTM, CDR2 ANQGSEA. J was trimmed by 3 bases and V by 5 bases; bases with no gene match: 9. The CDR3 here is CSVRGQGEYTGELFF. The CDR3 nucleotides read TGCAGCGTTCGCGGGCAGGGGGAGTACACCGGGGAGCTGTTTTTT.

The count of this clone is one. J is TRBJ1-6 and V is TRBV30, with TRBD1 identical over 9 bases. Germline CDR1 reads GTSNPN; CDR2 reads SVGIG (reference sequence). The CDR3 is made up of 14 amino acids. Trimming took 0 bases from V and 8 from J; bases not matched to a gene: 2. CDR3 region: CAWSVQGADSPLHF. DNA of the CDR3: TGTGCCTGGAGTGTACAGGGGGCAGATTCACCCCTCCACTTT.

A single count supports this clone. The chain has TRBV12-5 and TRBJ1-5; 7 nucleotides line up with TRBD1. CDR1 and CDR2 from the germline V gene are LGHNT and FRNRAP. This CDR3 is built from 13 residues. J was trimmed by 2 bases and V by 6 bases; bases with no gene match: 1. The CDR3 loop reads CASGGQGNQPQHF. The CDR3 DNA follows: TGTGCTAGTGGCGGACAGGGCAATCAGCCCCAGCATTTT.

This chain connects TRBV15 to TRBJ1-3, with TRBD1 matching over 8 bases. The CDR3 consists of 15 residues. Germline trimming cut 4 bases from V and 1 base from J; bases unmatched to any gene: 3. Germline-derived CDR1 and CDR2 are LNHNV and YYDKDF (reference sequence). The CDR3, as DNA: TGTGCCACCAGCACAGACAGGGGATCTGGAAACACCATATATTTT. It encodes CATSTDRGSGNTIYF.

The rearrangement uses TRBV30 and TRBJ1-1; tentative D call: TRBD1 (5 bases). Germline CDR1 GTSNPN, CDR2 SVGIG (reference sequence). V lost 2 bases and J 3 bases, leaving 7 bases between the germline ends. This CDR3 region has 12 residues. The CDR3 sequence is CAWSRGDTEAFF. The CDR3 coding sequence is TGTGCCTGGAGTCGGGGGGACACTGAAGCTTTCTTT.

The V and J genes are TRBV2 and TRBJ2-1, with 10 nucleotides matching TRBD2. The CDR3 contains 15 residues. Germline values: CDR1 SNHLY, CDR2 FYNNEI. Trimming removed 6 bases from V and 5 bases from J; junction bases left unmatched: 7. The CDR3 protein is CASRKGTSANNEQFF. The CDR3 DNA sequence: TGTGCCAGCAGGAAAGGGACTAGCGCAAACAATGAGCAGTTCTTC.